This TCR beta chain was captured in a study of T cells after yellow fever vaccination. Across the study: Where fractions had low cell numbers, libraries were prepared from them with the SMART-Seq v4 Ultra Low Input RNA kit.

This clonotype was picked up many times. In TCRdb, the 5' RACE reads were re-called with MiXCR into one record per CDR3 protein. The sample contains 100,000 or so distinct CDR3 sequences, 8.9% of which appear only once. Germline trimming cut 1 base from V and 0 bases from J; bases unmatched to any gene: 6. The length of the CDR3 is 16 residues. CDR1 is SGHRS and CDR2 is YFSETQ in the germline V gene. This receptor was taken from a man in his late teens or twenties who received the YFV17D yellow fever vaccine. Sequenced here: CD8+ T cells not binding an NS4B(214-222) dextramer, sorted from PBMCs, sampled roughly 15 days after the first yellow fever vaccination. This chain links TRBV5-1 with TRBJ1-1; 7 bases are shared with TRBD1. This CDR3 is CASSLTSGGMNTEAFF. CDR3 nucleotide sequence: TGCGCCAGCAGCTTGACGTCAGGGGGAATGAACACTGAAGCTTTCTTT. Combining the CDR3 with reference TRBV5-1 and TRBJ1-1 gives the whole variable domain KAGVTQTPRYLIKTRGQQVTLSCSPISGHRSVSWYQQTPGQGLQFLFEYFSETQRNKGNFPGRFSGRQFSNSRSEMNVSTLELGDSALYLCASSLTSGGMNTEAFFGQGTRLTVV.